The text below deals with one TCR beta chain. Antigen specificity is unknown. The data were taken from a study of cytomegalovirus exposure and HLA in healthy donors. Study conclusions and caveats: Owing to their indistinguishability, certain V segments, notably TRBV6-2 and TRBV6-3, were excluded. In a later analysis, TCR association rates varied by HLA locus: DRB1 most, HLA-C fewest. Cytomegalovirus association was listed for 164 TCR beta chains.

Germline-derived CDR1 and CDR2 are PRHDT and FYEKMQ (reference sequence). CDR3 length equals 14 residues. Trimming stripped 1 base from V and 5 bases from J, with 11 bases between. Healthy bone marrow donors made up the cohort. Primers for the PCR totalled 60 Vbeta and 13 Jbeta. TCRdb's copy holds only in-frame clones and misses some; the assay was immunoSEQ multiplex PCR. The sample records some 150,000 clones, around four fifths being singletons. The TCR sequence derives from a man aged 30-40 years in good health and CMV-seronegative. V is TRBV13 and J is TRBJ1-1; D not resolved. Sequenced sample: PBMCs. CDR3: CASSLAPGSTEAFF. CDR3 in DNA: TGTGCCAGCAGCTTAGCCCCGGGTTCTACTGAAGCTTTCTTT.